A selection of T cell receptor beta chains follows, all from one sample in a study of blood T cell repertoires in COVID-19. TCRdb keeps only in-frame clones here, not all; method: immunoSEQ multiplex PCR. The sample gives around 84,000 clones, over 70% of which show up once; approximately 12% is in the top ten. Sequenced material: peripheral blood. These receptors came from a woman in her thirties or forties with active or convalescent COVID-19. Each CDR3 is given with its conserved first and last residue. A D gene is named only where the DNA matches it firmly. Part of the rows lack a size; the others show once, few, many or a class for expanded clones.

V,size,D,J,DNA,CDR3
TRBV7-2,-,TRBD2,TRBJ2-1,TGTGCCAGCAGCTTAAGCGGGGGGCAAGGCAATGAGCAGTTCTTC,CASSLSGGQGNEQFF
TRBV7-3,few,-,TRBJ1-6,TGTGCCAGCAGCAAAGGGGTTATCGGATCACCCCTCCACTTT,CASSKGVIGSPLHF
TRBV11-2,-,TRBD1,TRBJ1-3,TGTGCCAGCAGCCAAACAGGGGCTGGAAACACCATATATTTT,CASSQTGAGNTIYF
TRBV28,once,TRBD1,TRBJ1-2,TGTGCCAGCAGTTTAGAAGGGACAGGGGACTATGGCTACACCTTC,CASSLEGTGDYGYTF
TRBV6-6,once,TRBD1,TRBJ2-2,TGTGCCAGCAGTTATGACAGGGGGGCCGGGGAGCTGTTTTTT,CASSYDRGAGELFF
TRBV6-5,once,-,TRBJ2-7,TGTGCCAGCAGTTCACAGGGTATGCTCTACGAGCAGTACTTC,CASSSQGMLYEQYF
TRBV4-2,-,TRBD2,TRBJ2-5,TGTGCCAGCAGCCAAGGGACTAGCGGGGATGAGACCCAGTACTTC,CASSQGTSGDETQYF
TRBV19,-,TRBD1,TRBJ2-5,TGTGCCAGCGCACCGGGACAGACTCAAGAGACCCAGTACTTC,CASAPGQTQETQYF
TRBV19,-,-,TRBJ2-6,TGTGCCAGTCGAACGGTGGGGCAGGGTCCTTCTGGGGCCAACGTCCTGACTTTC,CASRTVGQGPSGANVLTF
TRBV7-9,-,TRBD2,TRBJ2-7,TGTGCCAGCAGCTTAGCCCTAGCGGGGCCCTACGAGCAGTACTTC,CASSLALAGPYEQYF
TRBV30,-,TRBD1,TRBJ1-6,TGTGCCTGGAGTGTACAGGGACAGGGGTCCTCCAATAATTCACCCCTCCACTTT,CAWSVQGQGSSNNSPLHF
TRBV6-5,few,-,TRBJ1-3,TGTGCCAGCAGAACAGGATACTCTGGAAACACCATATATTTT,CASRTGYSGNTIYF
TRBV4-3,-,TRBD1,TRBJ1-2,TGCGCCAGCAGCCGAATCGGGACAGGGAAGGGGTACACCTTC,CASSRIGTGKGYTF
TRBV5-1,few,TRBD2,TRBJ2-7,TGCGCCAGCAGGGGAGGGCCCAGCTCCTACGAGCAGTACTTC,CASRGGPSSYEQYF
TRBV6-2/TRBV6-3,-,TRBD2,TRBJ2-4,TGTGCCAGCAGTTTTACTCGATGGGAGGGCCTAGCCAAAAACATTCAGTACTTC,CASSFTRWEGLAKNIQYF
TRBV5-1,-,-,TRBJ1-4,TGCGCCAGCAGCTTGGACAGCACTAATGAAAAACTGTTTTTT,CASSLDSTNEKLFF
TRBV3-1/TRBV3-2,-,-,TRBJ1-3,TGTGCCAGCAGCCAGGGACCCGGGAGCTCTGGAAACACCATATATTTT,CASSQGPGSSGNTIYF
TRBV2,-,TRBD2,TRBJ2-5,TGTGCCAGCCGAGGGGGACTAGCGGGGGGTCAAGAGACCCAGTACTTC,CASRGGLAGGQETQYF
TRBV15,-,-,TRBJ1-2,TGTGCCTCGAAGCCAGGGCAGGGGCCTAACTATGGCTACACCTTC,CASKPGQGPNYGYTF
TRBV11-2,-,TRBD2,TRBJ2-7,TGTGCCAGCAGCCTCGGACTAGATTTAGAGCAGTACTTC,CASSLGLDLEQYF
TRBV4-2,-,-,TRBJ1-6,TGTGCCAGCAGCCAAGATCGCTATAATTCACCCCTCCACTTT,CASSQDRYNSPLHF
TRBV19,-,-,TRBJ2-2,TGTGCCAGTAGTGTACTTGCGCCGAACACCGGGGAGCTGTTTTTT,CASSVLAPNTGELFF
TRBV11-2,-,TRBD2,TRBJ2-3,TGTGCCAGCAGCTTCGAGACTAGCGGGGGCCCCACAGATACGCAGTATTTT,CASSFETSGGPTDTQYF
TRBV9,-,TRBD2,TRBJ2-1,TGTGCCAGCAGCCCCGGGGCTAGCGGGGTCCCCGAGTTCTTC,CASSPGASGVPEFF
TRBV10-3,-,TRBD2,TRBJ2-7,TGTGCCACCTTGTCCACCGGTGGGGGGGGACTCCCTCTATCCTACGAGCAGTACTTC,CATLSTGGGGLPLSYEQYF
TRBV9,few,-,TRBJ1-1,TGTGCCAGCAGCGTAGTCCTGGGGGCGAACACTGAAGCTTTCTTT,CASSVVLGANTEAFF
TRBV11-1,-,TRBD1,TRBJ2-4,TGTGCCAGCAAAGACAGGGCGGCGCCTTTCGGGGACATTCAGTACTTC,CASKDRAAPFGDIQYF
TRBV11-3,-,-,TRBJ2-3,TGTGCCAGCAGCTCCAAAGATACGCAGTATTTT,CASSSKDTQYF
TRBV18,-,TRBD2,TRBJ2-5,TGTGCCAGCTCACCACCACTAGCGGAGCAAGAGACCCAGTACTTC,CASSPPLAEQETQYF
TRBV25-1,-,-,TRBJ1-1,TGTGCCAGCAGTGAATGGTCAGACACTGAAGCTTTCTTT,CASSEWSDTEAFF
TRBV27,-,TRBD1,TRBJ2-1,TGTGCCAGCAGTCCCCTCGGACAGGGGTTTAGCAATGAGCAGTTCTTC,CASSPLGQGFSNEQFF
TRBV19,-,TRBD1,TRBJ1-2,TGTGCCAGTAGTACCCAGGGGGCCCCTTACTATGGCTACACCTTC,CASSTQGAPYYGYTF
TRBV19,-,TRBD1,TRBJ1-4,TGTGCCAGTAGTATATTCCCCTATTGGACAGGGAAGGAAAAACTGTTTTTT,CASSIFPYWTGKEKLFF
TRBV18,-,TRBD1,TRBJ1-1,TGTGCCAGCTCTATAGACAGGGACACTGAAGCTTTCTTT,CASSIDRDTEAFF